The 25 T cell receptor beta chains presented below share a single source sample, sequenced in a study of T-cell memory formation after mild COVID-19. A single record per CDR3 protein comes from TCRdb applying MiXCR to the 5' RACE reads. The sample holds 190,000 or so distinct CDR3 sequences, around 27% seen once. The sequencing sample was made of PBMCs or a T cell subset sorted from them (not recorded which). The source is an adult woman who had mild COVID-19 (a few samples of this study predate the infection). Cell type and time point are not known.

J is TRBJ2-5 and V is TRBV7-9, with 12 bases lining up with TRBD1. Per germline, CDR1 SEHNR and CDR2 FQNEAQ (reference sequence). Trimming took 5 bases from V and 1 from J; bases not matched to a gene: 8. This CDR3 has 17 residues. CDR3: CASSPWDRGRLQETQYF. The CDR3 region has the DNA TGTGCCAGCAGCCCCTGGGACAGGGGGCGACTCCAAGAGACCCAGTACTTC.

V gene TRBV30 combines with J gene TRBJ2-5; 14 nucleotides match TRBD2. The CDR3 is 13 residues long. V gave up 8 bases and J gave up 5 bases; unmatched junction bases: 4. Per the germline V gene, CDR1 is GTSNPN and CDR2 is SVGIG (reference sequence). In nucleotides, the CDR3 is TGTGCCGGGACTAGCGGGAGAATGGAGACCCAGTACTTC. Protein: CAGTSGRMETQYF.

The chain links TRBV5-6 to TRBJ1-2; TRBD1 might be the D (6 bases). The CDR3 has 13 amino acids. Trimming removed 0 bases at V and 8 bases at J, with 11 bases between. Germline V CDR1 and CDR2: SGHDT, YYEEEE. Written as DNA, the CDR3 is TGTGCCAGCAGCTTGGGTGGGGGCCCCGGCTACACCTTC. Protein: CASSLGGGPGYTF. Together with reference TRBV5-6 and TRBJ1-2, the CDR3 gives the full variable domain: DAGVTQSPTHLIKTRGQQVTLRCSPKSGHDTVSWYQQALGQGPQFIFQYYEEEERQRGNFPDRFSGHQFPNYSSELNVNALLLGDSALYLCASSLGGGPGYTFGSGTRLTVV.

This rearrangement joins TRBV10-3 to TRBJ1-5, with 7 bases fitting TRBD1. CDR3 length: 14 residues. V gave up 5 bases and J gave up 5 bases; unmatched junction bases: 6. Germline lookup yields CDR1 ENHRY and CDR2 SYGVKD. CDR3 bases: TGTGCCATCAGTAACAGGGGAATCGATCAGCCCCAGCATTTT. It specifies CAISNRGIDQPQHF.

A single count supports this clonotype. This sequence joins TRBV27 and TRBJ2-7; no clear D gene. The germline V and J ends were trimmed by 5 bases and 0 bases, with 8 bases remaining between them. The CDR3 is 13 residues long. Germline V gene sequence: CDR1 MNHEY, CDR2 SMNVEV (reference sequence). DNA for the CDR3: TGTGCCAGCAGTCGCTTAAACTCCTACGAGCAGTACTTC. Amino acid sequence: CASSRLNSYEQYF.

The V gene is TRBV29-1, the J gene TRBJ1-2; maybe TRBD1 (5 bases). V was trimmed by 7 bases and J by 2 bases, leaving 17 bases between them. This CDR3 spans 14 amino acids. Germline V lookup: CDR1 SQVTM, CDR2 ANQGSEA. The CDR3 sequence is CSADRLETNYGYTF. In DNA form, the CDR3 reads TGCAGCGCCGACAGACTAGAAACCAACTATGGCTACACCTTC.

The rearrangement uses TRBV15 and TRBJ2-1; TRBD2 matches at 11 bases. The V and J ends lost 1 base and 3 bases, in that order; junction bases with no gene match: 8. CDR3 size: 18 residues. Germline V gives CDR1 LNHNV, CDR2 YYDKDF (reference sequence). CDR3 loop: CATSRVGTSGGIYNEQFF. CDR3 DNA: TGTGCCACCAGCAGAGTGGGGACTAGCGGAGGAATCTACAATGAGCAGTTCTTC.

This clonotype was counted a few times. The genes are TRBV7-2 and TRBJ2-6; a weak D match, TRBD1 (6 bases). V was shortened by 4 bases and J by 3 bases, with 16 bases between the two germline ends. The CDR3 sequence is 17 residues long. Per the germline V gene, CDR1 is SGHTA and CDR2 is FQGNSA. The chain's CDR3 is CASSSYIQGSGANVLTF. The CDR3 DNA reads TGTGCCAGCAGCTCCTACATACAGGGTAGTGGGGCCAACGTCCTGACTTTC.

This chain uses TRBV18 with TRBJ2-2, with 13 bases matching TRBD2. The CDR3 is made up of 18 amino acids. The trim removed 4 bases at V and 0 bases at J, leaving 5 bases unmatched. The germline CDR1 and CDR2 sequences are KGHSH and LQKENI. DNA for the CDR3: TGTGCCAGCTCACACTGGACTAGCGGGAGCCCGAACACCGGGGAGCTGTTTTTT. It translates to CASSHWTSGSPNTGELFF.

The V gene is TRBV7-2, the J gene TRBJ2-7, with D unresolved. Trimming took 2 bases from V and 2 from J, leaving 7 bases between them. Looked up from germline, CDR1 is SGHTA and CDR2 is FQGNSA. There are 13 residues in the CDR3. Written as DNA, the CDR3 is TGTGCCAGCAGCTTAAGTCACGCCTACGAGCAGTACTTC. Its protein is CASSLSHAYEQYF.

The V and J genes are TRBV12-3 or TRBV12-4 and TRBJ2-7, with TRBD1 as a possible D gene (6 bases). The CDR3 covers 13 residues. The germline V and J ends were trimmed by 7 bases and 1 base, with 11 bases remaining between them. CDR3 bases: TGTGCCAGCATCGGCAGGGGTTCCTACGAGCAGTACTTC. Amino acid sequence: CASIGRGSYEQYF.

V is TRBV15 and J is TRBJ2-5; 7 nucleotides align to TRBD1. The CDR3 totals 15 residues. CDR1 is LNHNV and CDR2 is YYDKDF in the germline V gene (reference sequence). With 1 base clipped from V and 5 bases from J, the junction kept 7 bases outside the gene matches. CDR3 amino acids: CATSRGQGGIETQYF. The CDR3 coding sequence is TGTGCCACCAGCAGAGGTCAAGGGGGCATCGAGACCCAGTACTTC.

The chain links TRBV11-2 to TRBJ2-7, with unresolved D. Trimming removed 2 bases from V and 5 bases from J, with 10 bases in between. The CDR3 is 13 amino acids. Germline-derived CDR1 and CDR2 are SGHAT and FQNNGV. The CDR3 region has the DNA TGTGCCAGCAGCTTAAGGTCTTTGGACGAGCAGTACTTC. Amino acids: CASSLRSLDEQYF.

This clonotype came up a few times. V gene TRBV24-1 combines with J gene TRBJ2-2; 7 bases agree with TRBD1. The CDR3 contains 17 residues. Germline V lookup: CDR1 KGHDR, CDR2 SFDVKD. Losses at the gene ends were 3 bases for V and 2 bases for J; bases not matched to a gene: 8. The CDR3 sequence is CATSDAARGSNTGELFF. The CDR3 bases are TGTGCCACCAGTGATGCGGCCAGGGGGTCTAACACCGGGGAGCTGTTTTTT.

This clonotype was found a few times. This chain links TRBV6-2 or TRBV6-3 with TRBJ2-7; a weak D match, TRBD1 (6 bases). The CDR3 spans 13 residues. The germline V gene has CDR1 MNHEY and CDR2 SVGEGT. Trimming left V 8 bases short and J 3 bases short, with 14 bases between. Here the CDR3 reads CASGPGTLYEQYF. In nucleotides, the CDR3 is TGTGCCAGCGGACCCGGGACACTCTACGAGCAGTACTTC.

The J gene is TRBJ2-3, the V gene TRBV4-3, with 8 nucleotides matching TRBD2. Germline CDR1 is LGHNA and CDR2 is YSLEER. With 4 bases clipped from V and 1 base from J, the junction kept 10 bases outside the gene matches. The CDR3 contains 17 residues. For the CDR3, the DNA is TGCGCCAGCAGCCCCTTGGTGCCGGGGGGGGGCACAGATACGCAGTATTTT. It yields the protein CASSPLVPGGGTDTQYF.

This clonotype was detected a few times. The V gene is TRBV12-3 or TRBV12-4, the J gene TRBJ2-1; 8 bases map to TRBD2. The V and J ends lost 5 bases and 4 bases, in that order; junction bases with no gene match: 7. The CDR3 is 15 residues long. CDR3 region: CASSPNSGNYNEQFF. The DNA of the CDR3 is TGTGCCAGCAGTCCAAATAGCGGGAATTACAATGAGCAGTTCTTC.

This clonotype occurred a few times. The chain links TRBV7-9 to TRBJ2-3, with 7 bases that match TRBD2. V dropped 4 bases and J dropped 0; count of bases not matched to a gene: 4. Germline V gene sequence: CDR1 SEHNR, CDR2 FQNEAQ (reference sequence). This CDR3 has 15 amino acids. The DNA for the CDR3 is TGTGCCAGCAGCTCCCGACTAGCTAGCACAGATACGCAGTATTTT. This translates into CASSSRLASTDTQYF.

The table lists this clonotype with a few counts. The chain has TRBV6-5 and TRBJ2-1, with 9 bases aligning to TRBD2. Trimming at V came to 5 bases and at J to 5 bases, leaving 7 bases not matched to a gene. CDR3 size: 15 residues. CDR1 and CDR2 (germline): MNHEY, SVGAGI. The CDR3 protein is CASSVLSGRDNEQFF. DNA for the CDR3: TGTGCCAGCAGTGTACTTAGCGGGAGAGACAATGAGCAGTTCTTC.

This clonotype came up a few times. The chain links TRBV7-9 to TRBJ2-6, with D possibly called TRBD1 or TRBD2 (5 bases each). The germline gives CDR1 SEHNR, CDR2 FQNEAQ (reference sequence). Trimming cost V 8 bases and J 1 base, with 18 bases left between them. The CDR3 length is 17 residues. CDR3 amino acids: CASRAGTGVSGANVLTF. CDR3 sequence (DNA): TGTGCCAGCCGGGCCGGGACGGGCGTTTCTGGGGCCAACGTCCTGACTTTC.

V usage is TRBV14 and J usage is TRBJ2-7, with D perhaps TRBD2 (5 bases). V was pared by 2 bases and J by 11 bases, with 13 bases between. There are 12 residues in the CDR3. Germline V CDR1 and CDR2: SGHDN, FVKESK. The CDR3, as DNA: TGTGCCAGCAGCCAAACGGGTGTGGAGGAGTACTTC. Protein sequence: CASSQTGVEEYF.

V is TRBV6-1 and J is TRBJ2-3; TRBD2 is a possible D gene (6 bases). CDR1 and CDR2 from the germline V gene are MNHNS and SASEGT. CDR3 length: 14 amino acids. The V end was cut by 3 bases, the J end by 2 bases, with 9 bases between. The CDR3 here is CASSDRGTTDTQYF. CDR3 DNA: TGTGCCAGCAGTGATCGGGGGACCACAGATACGCAGTATTTT.

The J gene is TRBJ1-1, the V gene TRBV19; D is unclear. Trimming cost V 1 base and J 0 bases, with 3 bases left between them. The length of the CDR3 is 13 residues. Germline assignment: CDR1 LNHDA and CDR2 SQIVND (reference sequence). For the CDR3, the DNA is TGTGCCAGTAGTATAGTAGTGAACACTGAAGCTTTCTTT. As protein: CASSIVVNTEAFF.

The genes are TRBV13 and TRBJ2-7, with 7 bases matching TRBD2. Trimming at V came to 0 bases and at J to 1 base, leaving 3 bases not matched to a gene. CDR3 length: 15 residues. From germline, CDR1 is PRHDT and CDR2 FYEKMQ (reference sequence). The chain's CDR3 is CASSLGISGSYEQYF. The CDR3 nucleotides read TGTGCCAGCAGCTTAGGCATTAGCGGGTCCTACGAGCAGTACTTC.

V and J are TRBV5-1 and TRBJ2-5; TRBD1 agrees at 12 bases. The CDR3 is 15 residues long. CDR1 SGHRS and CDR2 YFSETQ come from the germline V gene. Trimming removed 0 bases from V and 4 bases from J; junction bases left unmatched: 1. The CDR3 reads CASSLGDRGRETQYF. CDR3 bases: TGCGCCAGCAGCTTGGGGGACAGGGGGCGAGAGACCCAGTACTTC.